Listed below are T cell receptor beta chains from one sample, sequenced in a study of blood T cells in healthy people across ages. TCRdb reprocessed the 5' RACE reads via MiXCR and lists one record per CDR3 protein. The sample shows about 1,000,000 distinct CDR3 sequences, around 43% of them seen only once. The sequenced sample was blood. The receptors were gathered from a woman aged 55-75 years in good health. Both conserved end residues are part of each CDR3. D genes are given only for firm matches. Only some rows state a clone size, as once, few, many or a class for expanded clones.

clone_size	d_call	v_call	j_call	cdr3_nt	cdr3_aa
-	-	TRBV7-2	TRBJ2-7	TGTGCCAGCAGCTTAGCACTAGTTATCTACGAGCAGTACTTC	CASSLALVIYEQYF
-	TRBD2	TRBV20-1	TRBJ2-5	TGCAGTGCTAGAGTAGTGGGGTCGACTAGCGGGAGCTTAGAGACCCAGTACTTC	CSARVVGSTSGSLETQYF
few	TRBD1	TRBV20-1	TRBJ1-4	TGCAGTGCTAGAGATCAGGGACAGGGAAATGAGAAACTGTTTTTT	CSARDQGQGNEKLFF
-	-	TRBV12-3/TRBV12-4	TRBJ2-4	TGTGCCAGCAGTTTAGTGGGCCCGAACATTCAGTACTTC	CASSLVGPNIQYF
-	-	TRBV6-1	TRBJ1-5	TGTGCCAGCCTCCGACCGACTAGCAATCAGCCCCAGCATTTT	CASLRPTSNQPQHF
-	-	TRBV5-1	TRBJ2-1	TGCGCCAGCAGCTTGGAAGGCGGGGTCAAGCAGTTCTTC	CASSLEGGVKQFF
-	-	TRBV27	TRBJ2-1	TGTGCCAGCAGTTGGGGACCAAGCAATGAGCAGTTCTTC	CASSWGPSNEQFF
-	-	TRBV20-1	TRBJ2-7	TGCAGTGCTAGCAAGGATCCCGCTGGCGAGCAGTACTTC	CSASKDPAGEQYF
-	TRBD1	TRBV14	TRBJ2-1	TGTGCCAGCAGTTCCATCGCAGGGGGCAAGGATAATGAGCAGTTCTTC	CASSSIAGGKDNEQFF
-	-	TRBV6-5	TRBJ1-2	TGTGCCAGCAGTTACTCGTTGGGGGGCGCGAACGGCTACACCTTC	CASSYSLGGANGYTF
-	TRBD1	TRBV5-1	TRBJ2-4	TGCGCCAGCAGGGATACCGGGACAGCTCTTGAGCAGTACTTC	CASRDTGTALEQYF
few	TRBD2	TRBV24-1	TRBJ2-3	TGTGCCACCAGTGATCCGGCCGGGACTAGCGGCAATACGCAGTATTTT	CATSDPAGTSGNTQYF
-	TRBD2	TRBV11-3	TRBJ2-3	TGTGCCAGCAGCTTAGGCTATAGCGGGAAGGGAGATACGCAGTATTTT	CASSLGYSGKGDTQYF
-	TRBD1	TRBV11-2	TRBJ2-5	TGTGCCAGCAGCTTAGATCCAGGGGGCAGGGAGACCCAGTACTTC	CASSLDPGGRETQYF
-	-	TRBV6-6	TRBJ1-5	TGTGCCAGCAGCCAGTCCCGGGCAACCGAAGGCAATCAGCCCCAGCATTTT	CASSQSRATEGNQPQHF
-	-	TRBV5-1	TRBJ2-5	TGCGCCAGCAGCGACGGTACGGGACGATATAATGAGCAGTACTTC	CASSDGTGRYNEQYF
-	-	TRBV27	TRBJ2-1	TGTGCCAGCACCCTATCTTCGGGACGCTCCTCCTACAATGAGCAGTTCTTC	CASTLSSGRSSYNEQFF
-	-	TRBV4-2	TRBJ2-2	TGTGCCAGCAGCCTAGGAGGTCATAACACCGGGGAGCTGTTTTTT	CASSLGGHNTGELFF
few	TRBD2	TRBV7-9	TRBJ2-1	TGTGCCAGCAGGGGCGGGAGTTACTACAATGAGCAGTTCTTC	CASRGGSYYNEQFF
-	TRBD2	TRBV20-1	TRBJ2-3	TGCAGTGTTAGACCCCCTCTAGCGGGAACAGATACGCAGTATTTT	CSVRPPLAGTDTQYF
-	TRBD2	TRBV20-1	TRBJ2-1	TGCAGTGCTAGAGATATTCTAGCGGGGATGCTCTCCTACAATGAGCAGTTCTTC	CSARDILAGMLSYNEQFF
-	TRBD1	TRBV6-2/TRBV6-3	TRBJ2-3	TGTGCCAGCAGTTATGGGGACAGGAACACAGATACGCAGTATTTT	CASSYGDRNTDTQYF
few	TRBD2	TRBV2	TRBJ2-7	TGTGCCAGCGGCTGGGCGGGAGGATCCTACGAGCAGTACTTC	CASGWAGGSYEQYF
few	-	TRBV19	TRBJ2-1	TGTGCCAGTATCCCCGGGACGTTCGACGTAGACTACAATGAGCAGTTCTTC	CASIPGTFDVDYNEQFF
-	TRBD2	TRBV20-1	TRBJ2-7	TGCAGTGGTATGAGGACTAGCGGGAGGTACGAGCAGTACTTC	CSGMRTSGRYEQYF
few	TRBD2	TRBV10-3	TRBJ2-3	TGTGCCATCAGCCCTAGCGGGAGCACAGATACGCAGTATTTT	CAISPSGSTDTQYF
once	-	TRBV7-9	TRBJ1-4	TGTGCCAGCAGCCCGGACAGAACTCTTGAAAAACTGTTTTTT	CASSPDRTLEKLFF